These T cell receptor beta chains were read from a single sample in a study of T cell responses to AZD1222 COVID-19 vaccine. Here immunoSEQ multiplex PCR was the method, and the copy in TCRdb shows in-frame clones only, minus some. Here the sample spans about 93,000 clones, roughly 86% being singletons. This sample comprised peripheral blood, obtained on day 0 of MenACWY control vaccination. The source of these receptors is an adult in good health. The CDR3 runs from the conserved cysteine through the conserved F or W. A D gene is named only where the DNA matches it firmly. Size tells how often a clone was seen (once, few, many) or the class of an expanded clone, and some rows leave it out.

clone_size	d_call	v_call	j_call	cdr3_nt	cdr3_aa
NA	NA	TRBV2	TRBJ1-6	TGTGCCAGCATTTATTTCGGTTCACCCCTCCACTTT	CASIYFGSPLHF
NA	NA	TRBV19	TRBJ1-5	TGTGCCAGTAGGAGGGGCCGGAGGGGCAATCAGCCCCAGCATTTT	CASRRGRRGNQPQHF
NA	NA	TRBV5-1	TRBJ1-4	TGCGCCAGCAAAATTGGGCAGGGTAATGAAAAACTGTTTTTT	CASKIGQGNEKLFF
NA	NA	TRBV5-1	TRBJ2-1	TGCGCCAGCAGCAATGGCGGGGGCCCTACCTACAATGAGCAGTTCTTC	CASSNGGGPTYNEQFF
NA	NA	TRBV6-4	TRBJ1-1	TGTGCCAGCAGTGGCTCGCTGTACACTGAAGCTTTCTTT	CASSGSLYTEAFF
NA	TRBD2	TRBV10-2	TRBJ2-7	TGCGCCAGCAGCGGACTAGCTCGAGGAGAGCAGTACTTC	CASSGLARGEQYF
NA	TRBD1	TRBV11-3	TRBJ1-1	TGTGCCAGCAGCTTGACAGGGACGAACACTGAAGCTTTCTTT	CASSLTGTNTEAFF
once	NA	TRBV10-2	TRBJ1-2	TGCGCCAGCGAGAGTTTTAACTATGGCTACACCTTC	CASESFNYGYTF
NA	TRBD1	TRBV5-1	TRBJ2-5	TGCGCCAGCAGTTCCCAAGTGACAGGGAAGGGGACCCAGTACTTC	CASSSQVTGKGTQYF
NA	NA	TRBV7-8	TRBJ1-2	TGTGCCAGCAGCTTCTATAACTATGGCTACACCTTC	CASSFYNYGYTF
NA	NA	TRBV4-2	TRBJ1-2	TGTGCCAGCAGCCAAGGGACGTATGGCCCCTATGGCTACACCTTC	CASSQGTYGPYGYTF
NA	NA	TRBV15	TRBJ1-4	TGTGCCACCAGCAGCGGACTTGGTGGGCGCGAAAAACTGTTTTTT	CATSSGLGGREKLFF
NA	TRBD1	TRBV6-2/TRBV6-3	TRBJ2-7	TGTGCCAGCAGTGACGAACACGCAATACAGGGGGTCTACGAGCAGTACTTC	CASSDEHAIQGVYEQYF
NA	NA	TRBV11-3	TRBJ2-3	TGTGCCAGCAGCCCGGACACAGATACGCAGTATTTT	CASSPDTDTQYF
NA	NA	TRBV6-5	TRBJ1-2	TGTGCCAGCAGTTGGACAGATAACTATGGCTACACCTTC	CASSWTDNYGYTF
NA	NA	TRBV24-1	TRBJ1-1	TGTGCCACCAGCTCAGGGGACCAACTTGAAGCTTTCTTT	CATSSGDQLEAFF
NA	TRBD1	TRBV7-9	TRBJ2-2	TGTGCCAGCAGCCTAGGGGGCTACACCGGGGAGCTGTTTTTT	CASSLGGYTGELFF
NA	NA	TRBV18	TRBJ2-7	TGTGCCAGCTCACCTACAGAGGGGTACTCCTACGAGCAGTACTTC	CASSPTEGYSYEQYF
NA	TRBD1	TRBV4-3	TRBJ1-6	TGCGCCAGCAGCCAAGACAGGGGGGGTTCACCCCTCCACTTT	CASSQDRGGSPLHF
NA	NA	TRBV7-2	TRBJ1-2	TGTGCCAGCAGCTCCCCGGTTGTTCAGGGCTACACCTTC	CASSSPVVQGYTF
once	TRBD1	TRBV25-1	TRBJ1-1	TGTGCCAGCAGCCCGGACAGGGGAAAAGCTTTCTTT	CASSPDRGKAFF
NA	NA	TRBV7-9	TRBJ1-2	TGTGCCAGCAGCAACACGGAGCCATATGGCTACACCTTC	CASSNTEPYGYTF
NA	NA	TRBV29-1	TRBJ1-2	TGCAGCGTTGAAGGGGGCAACCCCTATGGCTACACCTTC	CSVEGGNPYGYTF
NA	NA	TRBV6-5	TRBJ2-5	TGTGCCAGCAGTACACATCTAGGGTTTCAAGAGACCCAGTACTTC	CASSTHLGFQETQYF
NA	NA	TRBV4-3	TRBJ1-3	TGCGCCAGCAGCCAAGACCTGCAGGGTGGTGGAAACACCATATATTTT	CASSQDLQGGGNTIYF
NA	NA	TRBV6-2/TRBV6-3	TRBJ1-1	TGTGCCAGCAGTTACGGCCCCATGAACACTGAAGCTTTCTTT	CASSYGPMNTEAFF
NA	NA	TRBV11-3	TRBJ2-7	TGTGCCAGCAGCTTAGTGGTCGGGGAGCAGTACTTC	CASSLVVGEQYF
NA	NA	TRBV27	TRBJ1-5	TGTGCCAGCAGTCCCAGGGTTTCAAGCAATCAGCCCCAGCATTTT	CASSPRVSSNQPQHF
NA	NA	TRBV4-2	TRBJ2-6	TGTGCCAGCAGCCAAGGGGTGTCAGGGGCCAACGTCCTGACTTTC	CASSQGVSGANVLTF
NA	TRBD1	TRBV7-2	TRBJ2-7	TGTGCCAGCAGCTCGGACAGGGGCTACTACGAGCAGTACTTC	CASSSDRGYYEQYF
NA	TRBD1	TRBV6-5	TRBJ1-3	TGTGCCAGGGGGCAGGGGGACACCATATATTTT	CARGQGDTIYF
few	NA	TRBV2	TRBJ2-7	TGTGCCAGCGGTCGGAGTACCTACGAGCAGTACTTC	CASGRSTYEQYF
NA	TRBD1	TRBV7-2	TRBJ2-1	TGTGCCAGCAGCCCATGGGACAGTATCGGTGAGCAGTTCTTC	CASSPWDSIGEQFF
NA	NA	TRBV11-3	TRBJ1-2	TGTGCCAGCAGCGAAACAGGGAGCTATGGCTACACCTTC	CASSETGSYGYTF
NA	NA	TRBV9	TRBJ2-7	TGTGCCAGCAGCGGAGCCGGGACAAGTGGGGGCGAGCAGTACTTC	CASSGAGTSGGEQYF
NA	NA	TRBV30	TRBJ1-6	TGTGCCTGGAGTGTACCGGATTCACCCCTCCACTTT	CAWSVPDSPLHF
NA	NA	TRBV18	TRBJ1-3	TGTGCCAGCTCACCACCCTCCAGACGGACCCGACCTGGAAACACCATATATTTT	CASSPPSRRTRPGNTIYF
NA	NA	TRBV20-1	TRBJ2-1	TGCAGTGCCCATAAATACAATGAGCAGTTCTTC	CSAHKYNEQFF
NA	TRBD1	TRBV13	TRBJ1-2	TGTGCCAGCAGCTTAGGTCCGACAGGGGCAGGATTCTATGGCTACACCTTC	CASSLGPTGAGFYGYTF
NA	TRBD1	TRBV2	TRBJ1-1	TGTGCCAGCAGTCCACAGGGGCGGGCTGAAGCTTTCTTT	CASSPQGRAEAFF
NA	TRBD1	TRBV19	TRBJ2-1	TGTGCCAGTAGGACAACAGGGGTCGTAAGCTCCTACAATGAGCAGTTCTTC	CASRTTGVVSSYNEQFF
NA	TRBD1	TRBV5-3	TRBJ2-7	TGTGCCAGAAGCTGGACAGGGAACCTCTCCTACGAGCAGTACTTC	CARSWTGNLSYEQYF
NA	NA	TRBV2	TRBJ1-6	TGTGCCAGCAGTGAATTCGGGCCGGATTCACCCCTCCACTTT	CASSEFGPDSPLHF
few	NA	TRBV6-5	TRBJ1-2	TGTGCCAGCAGTCCTGGGGGGTACTATGGCTACACCTTC	CASSPGGYYGYTF
NA	TRBD1	TRBV19	TRBJ2-7	TGTGCCAGTGGGACAGGGTGGTACGAGCAGTACTTC	CASGTGWYEQYF
NA	NA	TRBV19	TRBJ2-1	TGTGCCAGTAGTATTGGGCTAGCCCCCAATGAGCAGTTCTTC	CASSIGLAPNEQFF
NA	TRBD1	TRBV18	TRBJ1-1	TGTGCCAGCTCACAGGGGGCAGGTGGCACTGAAGCTTTCTTT	CASSQGAGGTEAFF
NA	NA	TRBV5-6	TRBJ2-3	TGTGCCAGCAGTCAAGATAGGTCAGATACGCAGTATTTT	CASSQDRSDTQYF
once	NA	TRBV19	TRBJ2-4	TGTGCCAGTAGTATGAGGTGGTTGGACATTCAGTACTTC	CASSMRWLDIQYF
NA	NA	TRBV9	TRBJ1-1	TGTGCCAGCAGCATCGAGACGGAAGCTTTTGAAGCTTTCTTT	CASSIETEAFEAFF